The rows below give T cell receptor beta chains drawn from one sample of a study of technical replicates of blood from four donors. Libraries were prepared by immunoSEQ multiplex PCR; TCRdb keeps only in-frame clonotypes and omits some of them. This sample has about 94,000 clones, with about 96% found just once. The sample taken for sequencing was T cells isolated from PBMCs. These TCRs come from a human donor in good health. CDR3s include the opening cysteine and the closing phenylalanine or tryptophan. The D gene is left open where the match is weak. A clone size is listed for some rows: how often the clone was seen (once, few, many), or a class if it is expanded.

j_gene,d_gene,v_gene,abundance,CDR3aa,CDR3nt
TRBJ2-3,TRBD2,TRBV6-6,NA,CASSSGRESADTQYF,TGTGCCAGCAGTAGCGGGAGGGAAAGCGCAGATACGCAGTATTTT
TRBJ1-2,NA,TRBV5-6,NA,CASSVAPKLNYGYTF,TGTGCCAGCAGCGTTGCGCCCAAGCTTAACTATGGCTACACCTTC
TRBJ1-3,NA,TRBV28,few,CASRPDQGFSGNTIYF,TGTGCCAGCAGACCCGATCAGGGTTTCTCTGGAAACACCATATATTTT
TRBJ2-1,TRBD1,TRBV11-1,NA,CASTSGTVSYNEQFF,TGTGCCAGCACCTCCGGGACAGTCTCCTACAATGAGCAGTTCTTC
TRBJ1-1,NA,TRBV6-5,NA,CASRQKTGTLSAFF,TGTGCCAGCAGGCAAAAAACCGGGACATTGTCAGCTTTCTTT
TRBJ2-1,TRBD2,TRBV19,NA,CASSTQPGREINEQFF,TGTGCCAGTAGTACTCAACCGGGGCGGGAGATAAATGAGCAGTTCTTC
TRBJ2-5,TRBD2,TRBV7-7,NA,CASSYSPTSGQETQYF,TGTGCTAGCAGCTACTCTCCGACTAGCGGCCAAGAGACCCAGTACTTC
TRBJ1-2,NA,TRBV4-1,NA,CASSQEFSWSYGYTF,TGCGCCAGCAGCCAAGAATTTAGCTGGAGCTATGGCTACACCTTC
TRBJ2-7,TRBD1,TRBV7-8,NA,CASRLLPGQGAYEQYF,TGTGCCAGCAGACTACTACCGGGACAGGGGGCTTACGAGCAGTACTTC
TRBJ1-3,NA,TRBV5-1,once,CASSPQTGFSGNTIYF,TGCGCCAGCAGCCCCCAGACAGGTTTTTCTGGAAACACCATATATTTT
TRBJ1-2,NA,TRBV11-1,NA,CASSLGDFNYGYTF,TGTGCCAGCAGCTTAGGGGACTTTAACTATGGCTACACCTTC
TRBJ1-1,TRBD1,TRBV28,NA,CASSFLDRTEAFF,TGTGCCAGCAGTTTCCTGGACAGGACCGAAGCTTTCTTT
TRBJ1-1,NA,TRBV27,NA,CASSPGRGINTEAFF,TGTGCCAGCAGTCCCGGGAGGGGGATTAACACTGAAGCTTTCTTT
TRBJ2-7,TRBD1,TRBV11-2,NA,CASSLGQGGYEQYF,TGTGCCAGCAGCCTTGGACAGGGAGGCTACGAGCAGTACTTC
TRBJ2-7,NA,TRBV6-5,NA,CASSYSRTAPYEQYF,TGTGCCAGCAGTTACTCTAGGACAGCCCCCTACGAGCAGTACTTC
TRBJ2-6,NA,TRBV10-3,NA,CAISLGQLSGANVLTF,TGTGCCATCAGTCTTGGACAGCTCTCTGGGGCCAACGTCCTGACTTTC
TRBJ2-2,TRBD1,TRBV6-5,NA,CASSLWTGGYTGELFF,TGTGCCAGCAGTTTGTGGACAGGGGGCTACACCGGGGAGCTGTTTTTT
TRBJ1-2,TRBD1,TRBV28,NA,CASSFRDRGRNGYTF,TGTGCCAGCAGTTTCAGGGACAGGGGGCGGAATGGCTACACCTTC
TRBJ2-1,TRBD2,TRBV4-3,NA,CASSQEAGGLYNEQFF,TGCGCCAGCAGCCAAGAGGCGGGAGGGCTCTACAATGAGCAGTTCTTC
TRBJ2-7,NA,TRBV7-2,NA,CASSWRVGSGYEQYF,TGTGCCAGCAGCTGGAGGGTGGGTAGCGGATACGAGCAGTACTTC
TRBJ1-1,NA,TRBV28,NA,CASSLYTPESTEAFF,TGTGCCAGCAGTTTATATACCCCGGAGAGCACTGAAGCTTTCTTT
TRBJ1-5,TRBD1,TRBV19,NA,CASSLDRVRNQPQHF,TGTGCCAGTAGTCTGGACAGGGTCCGCAATCAGCCCCAGCATTTT
TRBJ2-6,NA,TRBV27,NA,CASSSPYQGTGANVLTF,TGTGCCAGCAGTTCCCCCTATCAGGGGACCGGGGCCAACGTCCTGACTTTC
TRBJ2-7,NA,TRBV5-6,NA,CASSLDGGYEQYF,TGTGCCAGCAGCTTGGACGGCGGGTACGAGCAGTACTTC
TRBJ2-1,TRBD2,TRBV11-3,NA,CASSFFREREILSGNEQFF,TGTGCCAGCAGCTTCTTTCGGGAGCGGGAGATCCTCTCTGGGAATGAGCAGTTCTTC
TRBJ2-7,TRBD2,TRBV9,NA,CASSERDYSYEQYF,TGTGCCAGCAGCGAAAGGGACTACTCCTACGAGCAGTACTTC
TRBJ1-5,NA,TRBV6-1,NA,CASSTVGGQPQHF,TGTGCCAGCAGTACCGTCGGTGGTCAGCCCCAGCATTTT
TRBJ2-3,NA,TRBV6-4,once,CASSESAGWGTDTQYF,TGTGCCAGCAGTGAATCTGCGGGATGGGGCACAGATACGCAGTATTTT
TRBJ1-5,NA,TRBV27,NA,CASSYGPAQPQHF,TGTGCCAGCAGTTATGGGCCCGCGCAGCCCCAGCATTTT
TRBJ2-7,TRBD1,TRBV28,NA,CASSSGQGAREQYF,TGTGCCAGCAGTTCGGGACAGGGGGCGCGTGAGCAGTACTTC
TRBJ2-1,NA,TRBV5-4,NA,CASSPSRLYNEQFF,TGTGCCAGCAGCCCCAGCCGACTCTACAATGAGCAGTTCTTC
TRBJ2-1,TRBD1,TRBV5-6,NA,CASRSGTGVGEQFF,TGTGCCAGCAGGTCCGGGACAGGGGTTGGCGAGCAGTTCTTC
TRBJ2-7,TRBD2,TRBV6-5,NA,CASSFSAGAGSYEQYF,TGTGCCAGCAGTTTCTCCGCGGGAGCGGGTTCTTACGAGCAGTACTTC
TRBJ2-7,TRBD1,TRBV7-6,NA,CASSLRQGAYEQYF,TGTGCCAGCAGCTTAAGACAGGGCGCCTACGAGCAGTACTTC
TRBJ2-3,TRBD2,TRBV9,NA,CASSRTSGLTDTQYF,TGTGCCAGCAGCCGGACTAGCGGTCTCACAGATACGCAGTATTTT
TRBJ1-1,TRBD1,TRBV6-1,NA,CASSEQGARGEAFF,TGTGCCAGCAGTGAACAGGGGGCGCGGGGTGAAGCTTTCTTT
TRBJ1-2,NA,TRBV6-6,NA,CASQEATTFKYGYTF,TGTGCCAGCCAGGAGGCCACGACCTTCAAATATGGCTACACCTTC
TRBJ1-1,NA,TRBV29-1,NA,CSGWVRQGAFF,TGCAGCGGTTGGGTCAGGCAGGGAGCTTTCTTT
TRBJ2-3,TRBD2,TRBV28,NA,CASSEARTSQLTDTQYF,TGTGCCAGCAGTGAGGCGCGGACTAGCCAACTCACAGATACGCAGTATTTT